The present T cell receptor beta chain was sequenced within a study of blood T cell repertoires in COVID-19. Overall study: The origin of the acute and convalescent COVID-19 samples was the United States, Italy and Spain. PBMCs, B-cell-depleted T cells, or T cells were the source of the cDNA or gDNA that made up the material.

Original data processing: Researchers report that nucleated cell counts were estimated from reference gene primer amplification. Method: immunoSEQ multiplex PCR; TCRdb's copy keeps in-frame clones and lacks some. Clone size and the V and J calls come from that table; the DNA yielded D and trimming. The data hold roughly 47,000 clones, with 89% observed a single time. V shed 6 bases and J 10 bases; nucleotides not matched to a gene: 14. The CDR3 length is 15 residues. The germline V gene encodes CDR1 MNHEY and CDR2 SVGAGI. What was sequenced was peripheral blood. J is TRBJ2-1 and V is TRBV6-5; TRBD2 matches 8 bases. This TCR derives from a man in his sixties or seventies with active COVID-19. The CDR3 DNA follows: TGTGCCAGCAGCAATAGCGGGGCGGAAGCCCGGGAGCAGTTCTTC. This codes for CASSNSGAEAREQFF.